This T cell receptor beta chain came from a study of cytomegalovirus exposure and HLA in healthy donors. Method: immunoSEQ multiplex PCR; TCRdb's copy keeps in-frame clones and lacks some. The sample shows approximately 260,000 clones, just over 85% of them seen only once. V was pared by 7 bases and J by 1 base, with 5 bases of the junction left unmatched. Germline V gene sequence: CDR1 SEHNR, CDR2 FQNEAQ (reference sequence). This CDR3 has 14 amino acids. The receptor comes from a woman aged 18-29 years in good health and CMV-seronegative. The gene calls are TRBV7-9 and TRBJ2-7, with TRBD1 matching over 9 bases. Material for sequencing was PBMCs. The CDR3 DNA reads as TGTGCCAGCATGGGGACAGGGCTATCCTACGAGCAGTACTTC. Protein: CASMGTGLSYEQYF. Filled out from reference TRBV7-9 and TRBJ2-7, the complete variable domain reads DTGVSQNPRHKITKRGQNVTFRCDPISEHNRLYWYRQTLGQGPEFLTYFQNEAQLEKSRLLSDRFSAERPKGSFSTLEIQRTEQGDSAMYLCASMGTGLSYEQYFGPGTRLTVT.